This T cell receptor beta chain derives from a study of blood T cell repertoires in COVID-19. This clone was counted a few times. The CDR3 runs to 14 residues. Germline V gene sequence: CDR1 SGHVS, CDR2 FQNEAQ. Trimming at V came to 5 bases and at J to 7 bases, leaving 8 bases not matched to a gene. Profiled with immunoSEQ multiplex PCR; TCRdb holds only in-frame clones, not every one. The table lists around 180,000 clones, about nine tenths of them singletons, with around 21% in the top ten. Sample: peripheral blood. This chain uses TRBV7-8 with TRBJ2-5; 9 positions match TRBD2. This receptor was taken from a man between 65 and 85 years old with active or convalescent COVID-19. The CDR3 here is CASSLRTSVGTQYF. The CDR3 DNA reads as TGTGCCAGCAGCCTGCGGACTAGCGTTGGGACCCAGTACTTC.